This T cell receptor beta chain originates from a study of TIL therapy for anti-PD-1-resistant metastatic lung cancer (dated by TCRdb to the early 2020s). Regarding the research as a whole: Tumors were harvested prior to any PD-1/PD-L1 blockade, after which nivolumab was administered to patients, and lymphodepletion, expanded TIL infusion and IL-2 were given to patients who progressed. A median age of roughly 55 years (range roughly 35-75) and a median tumor PD-L1 proportion score of roughly 5.4% were recorded among enrolled patients. Most of the cohort had lung adenocarcinoma, four tumors were EGFR-mutant and two were ALK-rearranged, and half of the patients were current or former smokers. Across the cohort, whole-exome sequencing showed a median non-synonymous tumor mutation burden of more than 1.3 mutations per megabase. Clonotypes were tracked across tumor, expanded TIL product and serial blood samples by T cell receptor beta sequencing of tumor and peripheral blood. Overall study results and their limits: The study protocol defined all tumor marker inferences as exploratory. Because the cohort was highly selected, with more treatment-naive, never-smoker and oncogene-addicted patients than is typical, generalizability is limited. The baseline peripheral repertoire was partially replaced by infused TIL clonotypes, which then decayed over months, and persistence showed no apparent association with response.

A distance of 12 bases separates the germline ends of V and J, which lose 7 bases and 3 bases respectively. Including cysteine and phenylalanine, the CDR3 has 13 amino acids. Just the 39-base CDR3 DNA is kept, in frame starting at base 1. CDR1 MDHEN and CDR2 SYDVKM are derived from the germline V gene. Reading the label with the study, this specimen's time point is: pre-treatment sample, taken before nivolumab and TIL therapy. Between late 2017 and 2020, a dual-center phase I trial enrolled adults who had stage 4 NSCLC. Samples came from a single-arm, open-label phase I trial of tumor-infiltrating lymphocyte therapy with nivolumab in advanced non-small cell lung cancer. Blood mononuclear cells from EDTA tubes were separated on a Ficoll gradient and snap-frozen as pellets, and DNA was extracted from the cells using a Qiagen mini-prep kit. The immunoSEQ v3 hsTCRB kit was used to amplify TCR beta CDR3 regions from genomic DNA through bias-controlled multiplex PCR. The TCR libraries were sequenced on an Illumina NextSeq 500 to 1.5 million to 2 million read pairs for survey level or about 4.5-6 million read pairs for deep level. Processing in the source paper ran as follows. Clonality was reported by immunoSEQ Analyzer software, which also assigned V, D and J genes and filtered out non-productive sequences. To compare repertoires between infused TIL and blood, productive Simpson clonality was used along with the Morisita overlap index of productive TRB rearrangements. The absolute count of a clonotype in blood was estimated by multiplying the lymphocyte count by the CD3+ fraction and by the productive frequency of the clone. Drawn from immuneACCESS, this table holds only the in-frame rearrangements with V and J called that TCRdb kept. Clones are partly lost; checked studies trace under half to an unresolved V gene and leave the rest unexplained. The DNA gave D and trimming, while V, J and clone size come from that table. This sample gives about 36,000 clones in total; roughly 70% of them show up just once. 4.5% to 6% of the sample is in the top ten clones.

Note on this clone: Its binding antigen is unknown. Qualities for individual bases were not recorded, and no much larger clone is one base off.

The sequenced sample was blood, obtained at baseline. Recombination linked TRBV28 to TRBJ1-1; there is no confident call for the D gene. The sequence was collected from a person aged 25-85 years with non-small cell lung cancer. CDR3 region: CASTKSRDTEAFF. The DNA reads TGTGCCAGCACCAAAAGCCGTGACACTGAAGCTTTCTTT.